This T cell receptor (beta chain) is drawn from a study of blood T cell repertoires in COVID-19 (dated by TCRdb to about 2020). Regarding the complete study: Samples from collaborators originated in the United States, Italy and Spain and spanned both the acute and convalescent phases of COVID-19. The prospective study material was composed of cDNA or gDNA derived from T cells, B-cell-depleted T cells, or PBMCs. Deeply sampled blood TCRbeta repertoires from subjects exposed to, actively infected with, or recovered from COVID-19 were included in the dataset. The repertoires were made available in a free public database intended to serve as a resource for research on the immune response to SARS-CoV-2. The samples were drawn from two sources: the first 160 participants of the ongoing ImmuneRACE study, and 1,000 to 1,500 subjects contributed by 6 global collaborators. Nearly every sample came with metadata listing a de-identified subject ID, COVID-19 status, age in years and sex. Where available, HLA class I and class II types were obtained from metadata supplied by the sample provider rather than from assay-based typing.

On this clone itself: The antigen this receptor binds is unknown. Nothing much larger sits one base from this clone, and base qualities are not available.

Via the germline V gene, CDR1 is SGHAT and CDR2 FQNNGV. Inclusive of the bounding cysteine and phenylalanine, the CDR3 is 15 residues long. Only the CDR3 DNA stays, 45 bases, in frame from base 1. General study outcomes and caveats: The amount of clinical and demographic metadata varied by source and participant and was provided uncurated.

Participants in the prospective study were aged roughly 18 to 100 years, lived in 24 United States geographic areas, and enrolled through a virtual design. In the prospective study, participants were assigned to cohorts based on the clinical history participants reported in a screening survey and a study questionnaire. Recovered participants in ImmuneRACE Cohort 3 were defined as having two consecutive negative NP/OP PCR tests, clearance from a healthcare professional, or resolution of symptoms. In the prospective study, whole blood, serum and a nasopharyngeal or oropharyngeal swab were collected from each participant by mobile phlebotomists. Additional blood draws and questionnaires over a 2-month period could optionally be provided by prospective study participants. Prospective study blood samples were shipped either frozen or at room temperature before DNA extraction. TCRbeta CDR3 regions were amplified from genomic DNA using the immunoSEQ Assay, a bias-controlled multiplex PCR. The authors' pipeline ran thus. Nucleated cell counts per sample were estimated from amplification of reference gene primers within the assay. To quantify the absolute abundance of each unique TCRbeta CDR3 rearrangement, sequence reads were collapsed and filtered. For each sample, productive Simpson clonality was calculated by taking the square root of Simpson's diversity index across productive rearrangements. Drawn from immuneACCESS, this table holds only the in-frame rearrangements with V and J called that TCRdb kept. Clones are partly lost; checked studies trace under half to an unresolved V gene and leave the rest unexplained. The V and J calls and clone size come from that table; D and trimming were worked out from the DNA. This sample gives about 170,000 clones in total; approximately 90% of them show up just once. The ten biggest clones cover roughly 0.82% of the sample.

Sequencing input: PBMCs or T cells enriched from blood (not recorded which). This sequence was found in a woman aged 18-30 years who had recovered from COVID-19. The V gene is TRBV11-2 and the J gene is TRBJ1-2, and perhaps TRBD1 as D gene, on 5 matching bases. CDR3 region: CAVGTGLGANYGYTF. The DNA reads TGTGCAGTGGGCACAGGCCTTGGGGCTAACTATGGCTACACCTTC.